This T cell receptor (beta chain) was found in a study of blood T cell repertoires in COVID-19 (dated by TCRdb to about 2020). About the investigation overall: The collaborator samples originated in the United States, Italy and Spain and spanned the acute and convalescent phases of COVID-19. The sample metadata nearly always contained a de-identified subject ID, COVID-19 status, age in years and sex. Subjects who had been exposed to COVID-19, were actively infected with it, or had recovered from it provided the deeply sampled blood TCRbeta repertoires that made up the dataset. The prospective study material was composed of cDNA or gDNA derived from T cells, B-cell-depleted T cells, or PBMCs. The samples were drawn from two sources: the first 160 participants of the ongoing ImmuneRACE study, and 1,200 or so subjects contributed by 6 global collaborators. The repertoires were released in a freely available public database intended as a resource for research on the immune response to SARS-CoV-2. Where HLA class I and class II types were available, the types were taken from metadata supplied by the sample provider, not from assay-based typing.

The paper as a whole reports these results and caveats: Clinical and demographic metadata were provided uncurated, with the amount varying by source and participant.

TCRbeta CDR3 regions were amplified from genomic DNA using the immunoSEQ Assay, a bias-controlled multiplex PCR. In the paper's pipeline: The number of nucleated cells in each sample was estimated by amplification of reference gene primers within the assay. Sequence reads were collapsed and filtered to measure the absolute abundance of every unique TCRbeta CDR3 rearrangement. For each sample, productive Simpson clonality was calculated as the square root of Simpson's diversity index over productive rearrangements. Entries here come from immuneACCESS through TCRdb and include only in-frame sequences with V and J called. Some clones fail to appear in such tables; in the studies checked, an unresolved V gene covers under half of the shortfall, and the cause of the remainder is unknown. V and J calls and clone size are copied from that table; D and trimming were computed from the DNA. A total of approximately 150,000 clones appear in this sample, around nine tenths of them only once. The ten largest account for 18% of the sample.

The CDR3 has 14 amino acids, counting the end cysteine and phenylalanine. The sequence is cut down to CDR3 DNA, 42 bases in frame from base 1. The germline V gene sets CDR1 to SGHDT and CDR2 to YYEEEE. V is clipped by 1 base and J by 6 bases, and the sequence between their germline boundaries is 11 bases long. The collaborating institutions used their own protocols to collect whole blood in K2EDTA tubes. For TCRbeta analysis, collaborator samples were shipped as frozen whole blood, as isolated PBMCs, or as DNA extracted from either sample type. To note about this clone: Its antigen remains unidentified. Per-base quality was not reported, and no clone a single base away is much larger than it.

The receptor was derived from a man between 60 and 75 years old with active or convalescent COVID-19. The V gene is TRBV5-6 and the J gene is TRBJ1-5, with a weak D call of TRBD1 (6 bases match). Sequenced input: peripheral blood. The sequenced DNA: TGTGCCAGCAGCTTGTGGCAGGGGAGTCAGCCCCAGCATTTT. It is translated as CASSLWQGSQPQHF.